A selection of T cell receptor beta chains follows, all from one sample in a study of identical twins. Via MiXCR, TCRdb re-called the 5' RACE reads, giving one row per CDR3 protein. The sample contains some 690,000 distinct CDR3 sequences, 21% of which appear only once. This sample was also put to use in a study of T cells expressing NK-cell markers.

Specimen: PBMCs. These receptors were obtained from a woman aged 18 to 35 in good health. Both conserved end residues are part of each CDR3. Fields, in order: CDR3 DNA, CDR3 protein, V gene, J gene, clone size, D gene. A D gene is named only where the DNA matches it firmly. Some rows mark clone size as missing; the rest say once, few, many or name a class of expanded clone.

cdr3_nt: TGCAGTGCTATGTTCAACTTACCGGGAGATACGCAGTATTTT
cdr3_aa: CSAMFNLPGDTQYF
v_call: TRBV20-1
j_call: TRBJ2-3
clone_size: many
d_call: -

cdr3_nt: TGCAGTGCGATAGCGGGAGGCCTCGAGACCCAGTACTTC
cdr3_aa: CSAIAGGLETQYF
v_call: TRBV20-1
j_call: TRBJ2-5
clone_size: -
d_call: TRBD2

cdr3_nt: TGCAGCGTCGGACACACCCTAGAGACCCAGTACTTC
cdr3_aa: CSVGHTLETQYF
v_call: TRBV29-1
j_call: TRBJ2-5
clone_size: -
d_call: -

cdr3_nt: TGCGCCAGCAGCTTGGTAGCGGGAGTCGACGAGCAGTACTTC
cdr3_aa: CASSLVAGVDEQYF
v_call: TRBV5-1
j_call: TRBJ2-7
clone_size: -
d_call: TRBD2

cdr3_nt: TGTGCCAGCAGTGGTTGGGACAGCAGGCCTACTAATTACAATGAGCAGTTCTTC
cdr3_aa: CASSGWDSRPTNYNEQFF
v_call: TRBV2
j_call: TRBJ2-1
clone_size: -
d_call: TRBD1

cdr3_nt: TGCAGTGCTGGGGCCAGGGGAAATGAGCAGTTCTTC
cdr3_aa: CSAGARGNEQFF
v_call: TRBV20-1
j_call: TRBJ2-1
clone_size: few
d_call: -

cdr3_nt: TGTGCCAGCAGCTTAGATTGGGGGACAGGATCCTATGGCTACACCTTC
cdr3_aa: CASSLDWGTGSYGYTF
v_call: TRBV11-2
j_call: TRBJ1-2
clone_size: few
d_call: TRBD1

cdr3_nt: TGTGCCAGCAGTTTGGGAAGAGGGGCCCTACTCAACTATGGCTACACCTTC
cdr3_aa: CASSLGRGALLNYGYTF
v_call: TRBV12-3/TRBV12-4
j_call: TRBJ1-2
clone_size: -
d_call: -

cdr3_nt: TGTGCCAGCAGCTCGAACCTGGAAAATACGCAGTATTTT
cdr3_aa: CASSSNLENTQYF
v_call: TRBV7-8
j_call: TRBJ2-3
clone_size: -
d_call: -

cdr3_nt: TGTGCCAGCAGTGGTGGACAGGGTGCAGATACGCAGTATTTT
cdr3_aa: CASSGGQGADTQYF
v_call: TRBV5-1
j_call: TRBJ2-3
clone_size: many
d_call: TRBD1

cdr3_nt: TGTGCCATCAGACCCTCCGGCCTAGAATACAATGAGCAGTTCTTC
cdr3_aa: CAIRPSGLEYNEQFF
v_call: TRBV10-3
j_call: TRBJ2-1
clone_size: -
d_call: -

cdr3_nt: TGTGCCAGCGGTGGAGACCAAGCCAAAAACATTCAGTACTTC
cdr3_aa: CASGGDQAKNIQYF
v_call: TRBV6-2/TRBV6-3
j_call: TRBJ2-4
clone_size: few
d_call: -

cdr3_nt: TGTGCCAGCAGCTTAGCTGGGACTCTGGGAACAGATACGCAGTATTTT
cdr3_aa: CASSLAGTLGTDTQYF
v_call: TRBV13
j_call: TRBJ2-3
clone_size: few
d_call: -

cdr3_nt: TGTGCCAGCAAACACCCGGGACTGATTGACGAGCAGTACTTC
cdr3_aa: CASKHPGLIDEQYF
v_call: TRBV6-1
j_call: TRBJ2-7
clone_size: many
d_call: -

cdr3_nt: TGCGCCAGCAGCTTGGGACAGGGAGGGCCAGATACGCAGTATTTT
cdr3_aa: CASSLGQGGPDTQYF
v_call: TRBV5-1
j_call: TRBJ2-3
clone_size: few
d_call: -

cdr3_nt: TGCAGCGCGCGCGGGACAGTTACCGGGGAGCTGTTTTTT
cdr3_aa: CSARGTVTGELFF
v_call: TRBV20-1
j_call: TRBJ2-2
clone_size: many
d_call: -

cdr3_nt: TGTGCCAGCAGCCCCCGGCGGTTTTCCTGGGCGCTGTTTTTT
cdr3_aa: CASSPRRFSWALFF
v_call: TRBV5-5
j_call: TRBJ2-2
clone_size: once
d_call: -

cdr3_nt: TGCGCCAGCAGCTTGGCGGGGGGGCCTAATGGCTACACCTTC
cdr3_aa: CASSLAGGPNGYTF
v_call: TRBV5-1
j_call: TRBJ1-2
clone_size: -
d_call: -

cdr3_nt: TGTGCCAGTAGACTAGGGTTTCGGAATGAGCAGTTCTTC
cdr3_aa: CASRLGFRNEQFF
v_call: TRBV19
j_call: TRBJ2-1
clone_size: -
d_call: -

cdr3_nt: TGTGCCAGCAGTTACGCTCGACAGGCGCCTGGAAATTCACCCCTCCACTTT
cdr3_aa: CASSYARQAPGNSPLHF
v_call: TRBV6-5
j_call: TRBJ1-6
clone_size: -
d_call: -

cdr3_nt: TGCAGTGCTAGTGATGAAATAATCACAGATACGCAGTATTTT
cdr3_aa: CSASDEIITDTQYF
v_call: TRBV20-1
j_call: TRBJ2-3
clone_size: -
d_call: -

cdr3_nt: TGTGCCAGCAGCTCCTCCACGCTCCAGACAGGGCGCGAAAAACTGTTTTTT
cdr3_aa: CASSSSTLQTGREKLFF
v_call: TRBV7-2
j_call: TRBJ1-4
clone_size: few
d_call: TRBD1

cdr3_nt: TGCAGTTCTAGGACTAGCCGATACAATGAGCAGTTCTTC
cdr3_aa: CSSRTSRYNEQFF
v_call: TRBV20-1
j_call: TRBJ2-1
clone_size: -
d_call: TRBD2

cdr3_nt: TGCAGTGCCCTCGGGACTAGCGGGGTGAACACCGGGGAGCTGTTTTTT
cdr3_aa: CSALGTSGVNTGELFF
v_call: TRBV20-1
j_call: TRBJ2-2
clone_size: few
d_call: TRBD2

cdr3_nt: TGTGCCAGCAGCTGGAGGTTCAACATGAACACTGAAGCTTTCTTT
cdr3_aa: CASSWRFNMNTEAFF
v_call: TRBV7-2
j_call: TRBJ1-1
clone_size: -
d_call: -

cdr3_nt: TGCAGTGCTAGAAGCAGGGATACCTACGAGCAGTACTTC
cdr3_aa: CSARSRDTYEQYF
v_call: TRBV20-1
j_call: TRBJ2-7
clone_size: few
d_call: -

cdr3_nt: TGTGCCAGCAGCTTACAGGAGTCGGGGAATGAGCAGTTCTTC
cdr3_aa: CASSLQESGNEQFF
v_call: TRBV7-9
j_call: TRBJ2-1
clone_size: few
d_call: -

cdr3_nt: TGTGCCAGCAGACCACCATTCGGGACTAGTCTGTATTTT
cdr3_aa: CASRPPFGTSLYF
v_call: TRBV6-4
j_call: TRBJ2-3
clone_size: few
d_call: TRBD2

cdr3_nt: TGTGCCAGCAGCTCTATGGGACAACCCCTCCACTTT
cdr3_aa: CASSSMGQPLHF
v_call: TRBV5-5
j_call: TRBJ1-6
clone_size: few
d_call: -

cdr3_nt: TGCAGCGTTACGAGGACTGATTACGAGCAGTACTTC
cdr3_aa: CSVTRTDYEQYF
v_call: TRBV29-1
j_call: TRBJ2-7
clone_size: few
d_call: -

cdr3_nt: TGTGCCAGCATCCGGGGGTCAGGGGGATCAAATGAGCAGTTCTTC
cdr3_aa: CASIRGSGGSNEQFF
v_call: TRBV7-9
j_call: TRBJ2-1
clone_size: few
d_call: -

cdr3_nt: TGTGCCAGCACCGGGACAGGGCGAGGAGCTGAAGCTTTCTTT
cdr3_aa: CASTGTGRGAEAFF
v_call: TRBV12-3/TRBV12-4
j_call: TRBJ1-1
clone_size: few
d_call: TRBD1

cdr3_nt: TGCAGTGGTTCTGCGGGACCTAGCACAGATACGCAGTATTTT
cdr3_aa: CSGSAGPSTDTQYF
v_call: TRBV20-1
j_call: TRBJ2-3
clone_size: -
d_call: -

cdr3_nt: TGCAGTGCCCCGGAACAGGGACCTAATGGCTACACCTTC
cdr3_aa: CSAPEQGPNGYTF
v_call: TRBV20-1
j_call: TRBJ1-2
clone_size: many
d_call: -

cdr3_nt: TGTGCCAGCAGCTTAGCGGGAGCGGGAGAGGTAAATGAGCAGTTCTTC
cdr3_aa: CASSLAGAGEVNEQFF
v_call: TRBV7-2
j_call: TRBJ2-1
clone_size: few
d_call: TRBD2

cdr3_nt: TGCAGTGCTAGTTTCCCCCAGGATACGCAGTATTTT
cdr3_aa: CSASFPQDTQYF
v_call: TRBV20-1
j_call: TRBJ2-3
clone_size: few
d_call: -

cdr3_nt: TGCAGTGCCCCCGAATTGGGGTCCGCGTACGGGGAGCAGTTCTTC
cdr3_aa: CSAPELGSAYGEQFF
v_call: TRBV20-1
j_call: TRBJ2-1
clone_size: few
d_call: -

cdr3_nt: TGTGCCAGCAGTCCGACCGAGAGCGAGTACAATGAGCAGTTCTTC
cdr3_aa: CASSPTESEYNEQFF
v_call: TRBV7-9
j_call: TRBJ2-1
clone_size: few
d_call: -

cdr3_nt: TGTGCCAGCAGCTTAGAACCCCCGCCTAGCGGATACAATGAGCAGTTCTTC
cdr3_aa: CASSLEPPPSGYNEQFF
v_call: TRBV11-2
j_call: TRBJ2-1
clone_size: few
d_call: TRBD2

cdr3_nt: TGTGCCAGCAGTTTACTCAGAAACTATGGCTACACCTTC
cdr3_aa: CASSLLRNYGYTF
v_call: TRBV12-3/TRBV12-4
j_call: TRBJ1-2
clone_size: -
d_call: -

cdr3_nt: TGCAGTGCTAGAACTGTGGGAACCACAGATACGCAGTATTTT
cdr3_aa: CSARTVGTTDTQYF
v_call: TRBV20-1
j_call: TRBJ2-3
clone_size: many
d_call: -

cdr3_nt: TGTGCCAGCAGCCAACCAGGGACTGAAGCTTTCTTT
cdr3_aa: CASSQPGTEAFF
v_call: TRBV3-1
j_call: TRBJ1-1
clone_size: many
d_call: -

cdr3_nt: TGTGCCAGCAGCTCGTTTAGCGGGTTTACAGATACGCAGTATTTT
cdr3_aa: CASSSFSGFTDTQYF
v_call: TRBV7-2
j_call: TRBJ2-3
clone_size: -
d_call: TRBD2

cdr3_nt: TGTGCCGGTAGCGGGGGGGCGAGCGGGGAGCTGTTTTTT
cdr3_aa: CAGSGGASGELFF
v_call: TRBV2
j_call: TRBJ2-2
clone_size: -
d_call: TRBD2

cdr3_nt: TGTGCCAGCAGTTACCACGAACGGACAGGGAAATATGGGGCCAACGTCCTGACTTTC
cdr3_aa: CASSYHERTGKYGANVLTF
v_call: TRBV6-5
j_call: TRBJ2-6
clone_size: many
d_call: TRBD1

cdr3_nt: TGTGCCAGCAACGGGGTGTCTAGCACAGATACGCAGTATTTT
cdr3_aa: CASNGVSSTDTQYF
v_call: TRBV2
j_call: TRBJ2-3
clone_size: few
d_call: -

cdr3_nt: TGTGCCAGCAGTTCTTCATCAGAGGGTACGCAGTATTTT
cdr3_aa: CASSSSSEGTQYF
v_call: TRBV12-3/TRBV12-4
j_call: TRBJ2-3
clone_size: few
d_call: -

cdr3_nt: TGTGCCACCAGCAGAGATCACCCAGTGGCAGATACGCAGTATTTT
cdr3_aa: CATSRDHPVADTQYF
v_call: TRBV15
j_call: TRBJ2-3
clone_size: -
d_call: -

cdr3_nt: TGCAGTGCTAGGGGGGTCTGGGGGAGCTCCTACGAGCAGTACTTC
cdr3_aa: CSARGVWGSSYEQYF
v_call: TRBV20-1
j_call: TRBJ2-7
clone_size: -
d_call: -